This entry features one TCR beta chain sequence. The target antigen is unknown. The data derive from a study of cytomegalovirus exposure and HLA in healthy donors. The wider study: Inside one of the first data releases sat around 85 million unique TCRs taken from HLA-typed donors. Study observations and caveats: Later analysis identified a missense DCLRE1C variant that was linked to TCR beta V- and J-gene trimming. According to the study, 150 to 200 TCR beta chains were cytomegalovirus-associated.

The study sampled nominally healthy donors, though unrecorded immune exposures were likely. Germline V gives CDR1 SQVTM, CDR2 ANQGSEA. Trimming stripped 0 bases from V and 7 bases from J, with 21 bases between. The CDR3 extends over 16 amino acids. Primers: 60 Vbeta forward and 13 Jbeta reverse. Some clones are missing from TCRdb's copy, which holds only in-frame ones; the method was immunoSEQ multiplex PCR. The sample yields around 180,000 clones, approximately 86% seen once. The rearrangement uses TRBV29-1 and TRBJ1-2, with D unclear. The specimen sequenced was PBMCs. This sequence originates from a woman younger than 35 in good health and CMV-seronegative. In DNA, the CDR3 is TGCAGCGTTGAAGATCATTCTCGTCTAATCGGCGGTGGCTACACCTTC. Its translation is CSVEDHSRLIGGGYTF.